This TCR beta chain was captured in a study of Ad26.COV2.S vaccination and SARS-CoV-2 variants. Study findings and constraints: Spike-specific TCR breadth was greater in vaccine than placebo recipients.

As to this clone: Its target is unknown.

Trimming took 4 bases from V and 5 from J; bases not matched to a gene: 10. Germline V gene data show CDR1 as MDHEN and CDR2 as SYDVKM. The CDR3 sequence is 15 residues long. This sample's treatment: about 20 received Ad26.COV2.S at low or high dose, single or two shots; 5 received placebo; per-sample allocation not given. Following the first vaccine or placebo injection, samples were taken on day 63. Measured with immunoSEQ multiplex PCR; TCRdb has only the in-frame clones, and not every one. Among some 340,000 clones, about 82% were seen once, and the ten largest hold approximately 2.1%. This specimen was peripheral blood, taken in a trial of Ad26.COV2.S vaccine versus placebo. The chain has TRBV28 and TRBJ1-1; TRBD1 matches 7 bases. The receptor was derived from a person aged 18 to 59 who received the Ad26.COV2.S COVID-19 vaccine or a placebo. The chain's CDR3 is CASSWLTGQGTEAFF. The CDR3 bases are TGTGCCAGCAGTTGGTTGACAGGGCAAGGGACTGAAGCTTTCTTT.